The 17 T cell receptor beta chains given below trace back to one sample, sequenced in a study of cytomegalovirus exposure and HLA in healthy donors. The PCR was carried out with 60 Vbeta primers and 13 Jbeta primers. Generated by immunoSEQ multiplex PCR, the TCRdb table keeps only in-frame clones and is missing some. The sample comprises some 150,000 clones, 75% to 85% of which are singletons, and approximately 5% rests with the top ten. Sequenced input: PBMCs. These receptors were taken from a woman under 30 in good health and CMV-seropositive.

V is TRBV10-3 and J is TRBJ1-2; D may be TRBD1 (5 bases). The V gene lost 3 bases and the J gene lost 4 bases, with 15 bases spanning the gap. Germline V gives CDR1 ENHRY, CDR2 SYGVKD. The CDR3 totals 15 residues. CDR3 DNA: TGTGCCATCAGTGATGCGGGGGATAGGGGCTATGGCTACACCTTC. Protein: CAISDAGDRGYGYTF.

This chain connects TRBV6-5 to TRBJ2-1; D remains unclear. In germline, CDR1 is MNHEY, CDR2 SVGAGI. The V end lost 6 bases, the J end lost 7 bases, and 7 bases lay between the germline ends. CDR3 length: 11 amino acids. The CDR3 region has the DNA TGTGCCAGCAGACGGTCAAATGAGCAGTTCTTC. It encodes CASRRSNEQFF.

CDR3 coding DNA: TGTGCCAGCAGCTTAGAGGGACAGGGAGTGACCCAGTACTTC. Residues: CASSLEGQGVTQYF. V usage is TRBV7-6 and J usage is TRBJ2-5; 9 bases are a match to TRBD1. The CDR3 is made up of 14 amino acids. The V gene's germline CDR1 is SGHVS and CDR2 FNYEAQ. V lost 1 base to trimming and J lost 7 bases; unmatched junction nucleotides: 4. The variable domain in full, completed from reference TRBV7-6 and TRBJ2-5, reads GAGVSQSPRYKVTKRGQDVALRCDPISGHVSLYWYRQALGQGPEFLTYFNYEAQQDKSGLPNDRFSAERPEGSISTLTIQRTEQRDSAMYRCASSLEGQGVTQYFGPGTRLLVL.

The chain carries TRBV7-2 and TRBJ2-1; 7 bases fit TRBD2. Germline loops: CDR1 SGHTA, CDR2 FQGNSA. The V segment lost 5 bases and the J segment 4 bases; nucleotides outside the gene matches: 11. The CDR3 covers 16 residues. The CDR3 coding sequence is TGTGCCAGCAGCCCACCGCGGCTAGCGGATTACAATGAGCAGTTCTTC. As protein: CASSPPRLADYNEQFF.

The chain is built from TRBV28 and TRBJ1-2; 8 bases align to TRBD1. The ends lost 6 bases at V and 8 bases at J; junction bases unmatched: 14. The CDR3 consists of 15 residues. Germline V gives CDR1 MDHEN, CDR2 SYDVKM. CDR3 in amino acids: CASSLRTGPKRGYTF. Written as DNA, the CDR3 is TGTGCCAGCAGCCTCCGGACAGGGCCTAAGAGGGGCTACACCTTC.

J is TRBJ2-1 and V is TRBV29-1, with TRBD2 matching over 11 bases. CDR1 and CDR2 from the germline V gene are SQVTM and ANQGSEA. CDR3 length: 17 amino acids. Trimming took 6 bases from V and 3 from J; bases not matched to a gene: 13. DNA of the CDR3: TGCAGCGTGGAGACTAGCGGGGCTTTTTTCAACTACAATGAGCAGTTCTTC. As protein: CSVETSGAFFNYNEQFF.

The V call is TRBV19, the J call TRBJ2-2, with a possible D match to TRBD1 (5 bases). The CDR3 contains 14 residues. Germline V lookup: CDR1 LNHDA, CDR2 SQIVND (reference sequence). The ends were cut back, 3 bases at V and 4 bases at J, with 9 bases in the middle. This CDR3 is CASSIQGSTGELFF. The CDR3 DNA follows: TGTGCCAGTAGTATCCAGGGATCCACCGGGGAGCTGTTTTTT.

This clone was seen only once. The J gene is TRBJ2-2, the V gene TRBV6-6; perhaps TRBD2 as D (5 bases). Germline assignment: CDR1 MNHNY and CDR2 SVGAGI (reference sequence). Trimming left V 5 bases short and J 4 bases short, with 11 bases between. This CDR3 spans 14 amino acids. CDR3 DNA sequence: TGTGCCAGCAGTCGTGACTACGGCACCGGGGAGCTGTTTTTT. Its protein is CASSRDYGTGELFF.

A single count supports this clone. This chain connects TRBV5-5 to TRBJ1-1, with D maybe TRBD1 (5 bases). Deletions cut 2 bases from V and 0 bases from J, with 11 bases between. Germline loops: CDR1 SGHKS, CDR2 YYEKEE (reference sequence). This CDR3 is built from 15 residues. CDR3 sequence reads: CASSLWGTLNTEAFF. The CDR3 nucleotides read TGTGCCAGCAGCTTATGGGGCACCCTGAACACTGAAGCTTTCTTT.

The chain uses TRBV11-1 and TRBJ2-7; tentative D call: TRBD2 (5 bases). V was trimmed by 1 base and J by 4 bases, leaving 5 bases between them. This CDR3 has 12 amino acids. The germline CDR1 and CDR2 sequences are SGHAT and FQDESV (reference sequence). The CDR3 DNA reads TGTGCCAGCAGCTTAGGGAGGTACGAGCAGTACTTC. It codes for CASSLGRYEQYF. The variable domain in full, with the rest retrieved from reference TRBV11-1 and TRBJ2-7, is EAEVAQSPRYKITEKSQAVAFWCDPISGHATLYWYRQILGQGPELLVQFQDESVVDDSQLPKDRFSAERLKGVDSTLKIQPAELGDSAMYLCASSLGRYEQYFGPGTRLTVT.

The rearrangement links TRBV7-3 to TRBJ2-2; D remains ambiguous. CDR3 length: 12 residues. V lost 2 bases and J 8 bases, leaving 6 bases between the germline ends. The germline V gene has CDR1 SGHTA and CDR2 FQGTGA. CDR3 sequence: CASSLVRGELFF. As DNA, the CDR3 is TGTGCCAGCAGCTTAGTGCGAGGGGAGCTGTTTTTT.

The rearrangement links TRBV11-1 to TRBJ1-6, with no clear D. The V and J ends lost 5 bases and 0 bases respectively, with 14 bases between them. This CDR3 spans 17 amino acids. Germline CDR1 and CDR2: SGHAT and FQDESV (reference sequence). This CDR3 is CASSRGSMSSYNSPLHF. In DNA, the CDR3 is TGTGCCAGCAGCCGCGGATCCATGAGCTCCTATAATTCACCCCTCCACTTT.

This chain links TRBV25-1 with TRBJ1-2; 7 bases are shared with TRBD1. CDR3 length equals 15 residues. Trimming removed 3 bases from V and 0 bases from J; junction bases left unmatched: 4. The V gene's germline CDR1 is MGHDK and CDR2 SYGVNS. CDR3 protein: CASSETGLANYGYTF. For the CDR3, the DNA is TGTGCCAGCAGTGAGACAGGGCTCGCTAACTATGGCTACACCTTC.

V gene TRBV7-3 combines with J gene TRBJ1-6, with D perhaps matching TRBD1 (5 bases). The length of the CDR3 is 15 residues. CDR1 is SGHTA and CDR2 is FQGTGA in the germline V gene. The V end was cut by 5 bases, the J end by 9 bases, with 17 bases between. CDR3: CASSPPGGLASPLHF. Written as DNA, the CDR3 is TGTGCCAGCAGCCCCCCGGGGGGATTAGCTTCACCCCTCCACTTT.

The V and J genes are TRBV15 and TRBJ1-2; no reliable D call. The germline gives CDR1 LNHNV, CDR2 YYDKDF (reference sequence). V dropped 1 base and J dropped 3 bases, with 9 bases sitting between them. This CDR3 has 14 residues. The CDR3 nucleotides read TGTGCCACCAGCAGAGGCCAGCGAGACTATGGCTACACCTTC. It codes for CATSRGQRDYGYTF.

V and J are TRBV9 and TRBJ2-5; 7 nucleotides line up with TRBD2. The CDR3 extends over 14 amino acids. The V and J ends lost 3 bases and 9 bases, in that order; junction bases with no gene match: 11. Germline assignment: CDR1 SGDLS and CDR2 YYNGEE. The CDR3 region is CASSGPGGWEAQYF. Here the CDR3 DNA reads TGTGCCAGCAGCGGGCCCGGGGGGTGGGAGGCCCAGTACTTC.

The chain has TRBV30 and TRBJ1-2, with TRBD1 matching over 7 bases. The length of the CDR3 is 14 residues. The V segment lost 5 bases and the J segment 0 bases; nucleotides outside the gene matches: 6. Germline V gene data show CDR1 as GTSNPN and CDR2 as SVGIG (reference sequence). The CDR3 coding sequence is TGTGCCTGGGGTATACAGGGGACTAACTATGGCTACACCTTC. Amino acids: CAWGIQGTNYGYTF.